This TCR beta chain stems from a study of HIV-infected children after antiretroviral therapy interruption. Germline V gives CDR1 SQVTM, CDR2 ANQGSEA. This CDR3 is 14 amino acids long. The V end was cut by 3 bases, the J end by 4 bases, with 13 bases between. This clonotype was seen repeatedly, ten times or more. The antigen remains undetermined. Study findings and constraints: The Gini coefficient of naive CD4+ repertoires rose, returning to baseline by 3 years. Naive CD4+ CDR3 sharing between time points fell after interruption began.

As to treatment: PENTA 11 planned treatment interruption arm or continuous ART arm. The TCR library was built from RNA with a 3' RACE protocol and unique molecular identifiers. TCRdb re-called the 3' RACE reads with MiXCR, one entry per CDR3 protein. Among some 40,000 distinct CDR3 sequences listed, approximately 7% were seen once. The rearrangement links TRBV29-1 to TRBJ1-3; a possible D gene is TRBD1 (6 bases). The origin of this receptor is a pool of human donors with HIV. Sequenced here: CD45RA+ CD4+ T cells from PBMCs, pooled from several time points, sampled from a donor given antiretroviral therapy, either interrupted or continuous. Regarding subset: naive CD4+ CD45RA+ CD45RO- T cells. CDR3 protein: CSVELGARGNTIYF. CDR3 DNA sequence: TGCAGCGTTGAGCTGGGGGCCAGGGGAAACACCATATATTTT.